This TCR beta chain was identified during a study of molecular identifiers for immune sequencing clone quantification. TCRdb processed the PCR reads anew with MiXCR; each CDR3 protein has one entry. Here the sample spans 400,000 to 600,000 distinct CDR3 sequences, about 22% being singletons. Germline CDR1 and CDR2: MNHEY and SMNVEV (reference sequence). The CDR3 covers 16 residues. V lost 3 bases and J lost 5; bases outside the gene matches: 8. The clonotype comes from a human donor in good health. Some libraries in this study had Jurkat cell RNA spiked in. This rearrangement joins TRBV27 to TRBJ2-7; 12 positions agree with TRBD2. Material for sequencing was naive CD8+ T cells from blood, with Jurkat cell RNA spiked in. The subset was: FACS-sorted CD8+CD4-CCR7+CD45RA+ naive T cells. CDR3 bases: TGTGCCAGCAGTTTTATCCAGACTAGCGGGAGCCACGAGCAGTACTTC. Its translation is CASSFIQTSGSHEQYF.